This T cell receptor beta chain was sequenced during a study of T-cell memory formation after mild COVID-19. Study-wide background: TCR clusters were mostly confined to one donor each. Notes on the study in general: Day 15 to 85 contracting clones showed balanced CD4/CD8; day 15 to 37 expanders favored CD4+. Pre-infection memory harbored some responding clones, suggesting cross-reactive memory joined. CD4+ contracting clones were mainly CM and EM; CD8+ ones, EMRA.

TCRdb re-called the 5' RACE reads with MiXCR, one entry per CDR3 protein. The repertoire includes 150,000 to 200,000 distinct CDR3 sequences, around 15% of them detected once, and around 1.9% sits in the top ten. Comments on this clonotype: Its target is not known.

CDR3 length: 15 amino acids. Germline lookup yields CDR1 SGDLS and CDR2 YYNGEE. The ends lost 3 bases at V and 8 bases at J; junction bases unmatched: 8. This TCR derives from an adult woman who had mild COVID-19 (a few samples of this study predate the infection). Cell type and time point are not known. The sample comprised PBMCs or a T cell subset sorted from them (not recorded which). V is TRBV9 and J is TRBJ1-6, with 7 positions matching TRBD1. CDR3 sequence: CASSATGGTDSPLHF. CDR3 sequence (DNA): TGTGCCAGCAGCGCGACCGGGGGGACAGATTCACCCCTCCACTTT.